These 13 T cell receptor beta chains were sequenced from one sample in a study of blood T cell repertoires in COVID-19. This table comes from immunoSEQ multiplex PCR, and its TCRdb copy is limited to in-frame clones, with some not included. The data hold 150,000 to 200,000 clones, with approximately 81% observed a single time. The material sequenced was peripheral blood. The receptors stem from a human donor with acute or convalescent COVID-19. The donor label of this sample is uncertain.

CDR3 DNA sequence: TGTGCCAGTGCGGGACAGTTGACCTCCGAGCAGTACTTC. Translating it yields CASAGQLTSEQYF. The V gene is TRBV19, the J gene TRBJ2-7; a weak D match, TRBD1 (7 bases). The CDR3 has 13 amino acids. Between the trimmed V and J ends, which lost 8 bases and 6 bases, there was a span of 17 bases. Germline V CDR1 and CDR2: LNHDA, SQIVND (reference sequence).

This clone was seen only a few times. The chain uses TRBV12-5 and TRBJ2-2, with TRBD1 matching over 7 bases. The CDR3 totals 14 residues. V lost 7 bases to trimming and J lost 1 base; unmatched junction nucleotides: 3. Germline CDR1 is LGHNT and CDR2 is FRNRAP. The CDR3 loop reads CASAWDRNTGELFF. CDR3 nucleotides: TGTGCTAGTGCTTGGGACAGGAACACCGGGGAGCTGTTTTTT.

J is TRBJ2-5 and V is TRBV14; TRBD1 matches 9 bases. CDR3 size: 17 residues. Germline CDR1 SGHDN, CDR2 FVKESK. Trimming removed 1 base from V and 5 bases from J; junction bases left unmatched: 11. The CDR3 region has the DNA TGTGCCAGCAGCCAAGCCATAAAACAGGGGGCGATGGAGACCCAGTACTTC. It specifies CASSQAIKQGAMETQYF.

The CDR3 nucleotides are TGTGCCAGCAGCACCCAAGGGGGGGGACAGGGTGGTGGCTACACCTTC. Amino acids: CASSTQGGGQGGGYTF. The chain carries TRBV7-2 and TRBJ1-2; 9 nucleotides agree with TRBD1. CDR1 and CDR2 from the germline V gene are SGHTA and FQGNSA. The CDR3 is made up of 16 amino acids. J was trimmed by 7 bases and V by 5 bases; bases with no gene match: 14.

The V call is TRBV7-9, the J call TRBJ1-1, with TRBD1 as a possible D gene (5 bases). V lost 5 bases to trimming and J lost 2 bases, with 15 bases between them. Germline CDR1 reads SEHNR; CDR2 reads FQNEAQ (reference sequence). There are 15 residues in the CDR3. DNA for the CDR3: TGTGCCAGCAGCGGCGCAACCGGACAAAACACTGAAGCTTTCTTT. This codes for CASSGATGQNTEAFF.

The rearrangement joins TRBV19 to TRBJ1-2, with a weak D call TRBD1 (5 bases). Per germline, CDR1 LNHDA and CDR2 SQIVND (reference sequence). This CDR3 has 13 residues. Trimming pared 6 bases from V and 4 bases from J, leaving 12 bases between. CDR3 nucleotides: TGTGCCAGTAGGGACACAATGAGCTATGGCTACACCTTC. Protein sequence: CASRDTMSYGYTF.

The rearrangement links TRBV3-1 (or the pseudogene TRBV3-2) to TRBJ1-2, with D unresolved. The length of the CDR3 is 13 residues. CDR1 and CDR2 (germline): LGHDT, YNNKEL (reference sequence). V was pared by 1 base and J by 8 bases, with 11 bases between. The CDR3 DNA follows: TGTGCCAGCAGCCAAGTAGAACCCGAGGGCTACACCTTC. Its translation is CASSQVEPEGYTF.

The chain uses TRBV15 and TRBJ2-1; a possible D gene is TRBD1 (6 bases). Trimming shortened V by 5 bases and J by 0 bases, and 17 bases separated the two germline ends. CDR1 and CDR2 from the germline V gene are LNHNV and YYDKDF (reference sequence). The CDR3 has 17 residues. CDR3 region: CATSRPPGHSSYNEQFF. CDR3 sequence (DNA): TGTGCCACCAGCCGCCCCCCGGGACACAGCTCCTACAATGAGCAGTTCTTC.

The chain joins TRBV7-8 to TRBJ2-2, with D possibly matching TRBD2 (6 bases). Trimming left V 5 bases short and J 7 bases short, with 14 bases between. Germline assignment: CDR1 SGHVS and CDR2 FQNEAQ. The CDR3 loop spans 14 amino acids. The CDR3 DNA reads as TGTGCCAGCAGCCCGACCCTCGGGGGCGGGGAGCTGTTTTTT. It is translated as CASSPTLGGGELFF.

The chain couples TRBV5-6 to TRBJ1-1; D may be TRBD1 (5 bases). From germline, CDR1 is SGHDT and CDR2 YYEEEE. The V and J ends lost 4 bases and 8 bases respectively, with 12 bases between them. The CDR3 sequence is 12 residues long. CDR3 residues: CASSLTKGEAFF. The CDR3 DNA reads TGTGCCAGCAGCCTTACTAAGGGGGAAGCTTTCTTT. Full variable domain (outside the CDR3, taken from reference TRBV5-6 and TRBJ1-1): DAGVTQSPTHLIKTRGQQVTLRCSPKSGHDTVSWYQQALGQGPQFIFQYYEEEERQRGNFPDRFSGHQFPNYSSELNVNALLLGDSALYLCASSLTKGEAFFGQGTRLTVV.

The V call is TRBV4-1, the J call TRBJ1-1, with TRBD1 matching over 8 bases. J lost 1 base, V lost 1 base, and 2 bases had no gene match. CDR3 length: 15 residues. Germline lookup yields CDR1 MGHRA and CDR2 YSYEKL. In nucleotides, the CDR3 is TGCGCCAGCAGCCAAGGGGACAGGCCGAACACTGAAGCTTTCTTT. Translation: CASSQGDRPNTEAFF.

The CDR3 spells CASSRIEEDTQYF. The CDR3 nucleotides read TGTGCCAGCAGCCGGATAGAGGAAGATACGCAGTATTTT. V is TRBV7-9 and J is TRBJ2-3, with D unresolved. The CDR3 has 13 residues. Trimming took off 5 bases at V and 5 bases at J, with 11 bases between the two ends. Germline CDR1 reads SEHNR; CDR2 reads FQNEAQ (reference sequence).

The CDR3 loop is CAWTTRSSYNEQFF. In DNA form, the CDR3 reads TGTGCCTGGACTACTCGGAGCTCCTACAATGAGCAGTTCTTC. The chain recombines TRBV30 with TRBJ2-1; D not resolved. Germline values: CDR1 GTSNPN, CDR2 SVGIG (reference sequence). The CDR3 has 14 residues. V was clipped by 4 bases and J by 0 bases, with 10 bases between them.